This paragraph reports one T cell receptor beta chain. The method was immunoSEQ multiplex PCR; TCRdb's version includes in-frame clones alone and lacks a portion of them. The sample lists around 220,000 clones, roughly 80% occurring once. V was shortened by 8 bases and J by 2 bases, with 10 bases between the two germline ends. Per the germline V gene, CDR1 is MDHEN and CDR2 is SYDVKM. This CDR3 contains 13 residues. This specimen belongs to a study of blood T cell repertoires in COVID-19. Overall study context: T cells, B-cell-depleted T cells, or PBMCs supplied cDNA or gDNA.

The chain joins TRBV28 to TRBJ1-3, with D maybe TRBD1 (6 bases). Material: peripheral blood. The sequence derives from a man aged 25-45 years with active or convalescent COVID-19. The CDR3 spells CASRTGPGNTIYF. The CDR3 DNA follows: TGTGCCAGCCGAACAGGGCCTGGAAACACCATATATTTT. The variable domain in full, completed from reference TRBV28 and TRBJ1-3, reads DVKVTQSSRYLVKRTGEKVFLECVQDMDHENMFWYRQDPGLGLRLIYFSYDVKMKEKGDIPEGYSVSREKKERFSLILESASTNQTSMYLCASRTGPGNTIYFGEGSWLTVV.